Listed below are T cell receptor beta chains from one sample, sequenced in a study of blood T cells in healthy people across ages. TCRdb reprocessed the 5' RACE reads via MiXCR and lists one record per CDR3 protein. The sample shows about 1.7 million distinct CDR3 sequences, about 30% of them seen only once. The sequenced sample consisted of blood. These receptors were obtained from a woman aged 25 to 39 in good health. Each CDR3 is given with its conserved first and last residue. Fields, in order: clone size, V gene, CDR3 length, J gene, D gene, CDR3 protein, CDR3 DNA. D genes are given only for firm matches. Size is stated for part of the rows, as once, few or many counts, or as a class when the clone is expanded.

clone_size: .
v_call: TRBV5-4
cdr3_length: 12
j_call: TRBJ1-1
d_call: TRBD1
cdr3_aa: CASSFGQAEAFF
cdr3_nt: TGTGCCAGCAGTTTCGGACAGGCTGAAGCTTTCTTT

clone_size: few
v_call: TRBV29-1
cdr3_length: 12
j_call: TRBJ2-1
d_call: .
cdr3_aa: CSPHRSSNEQFF
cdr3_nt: TGCAGCCCCCACAGGTCGAGCAATGAGCAGTTCTTC

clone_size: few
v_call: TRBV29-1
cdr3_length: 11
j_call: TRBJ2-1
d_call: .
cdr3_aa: CSVGIDKSQFF
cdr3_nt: TGCAGCGTCGGGATCGACAAGAGTCAGTTCTTC

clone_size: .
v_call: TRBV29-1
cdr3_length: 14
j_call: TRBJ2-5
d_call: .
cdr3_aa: CSVEDRAGSETQYF
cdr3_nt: TGCAGCGTTGAAGATCGGGCCGGTTCGGAGACCCAGTACTTC

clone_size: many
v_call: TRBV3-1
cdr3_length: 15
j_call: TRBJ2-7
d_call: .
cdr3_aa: CASSQDRLALYEQYF
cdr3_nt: TGTGCCAGCAGCCAAGATCGGCTAGCCCTCTACGAGCAGTACTTC

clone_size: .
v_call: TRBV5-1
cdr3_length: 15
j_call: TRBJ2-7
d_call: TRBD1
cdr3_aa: CASTAGTGGAHEQYF
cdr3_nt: TGCGCCAGTACGGCAGGGACAGGGGGTGCCCACGAGCAGTACTTC

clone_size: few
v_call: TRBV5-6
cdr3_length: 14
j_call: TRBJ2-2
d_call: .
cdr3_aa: CARSRGACTGELFF
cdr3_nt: TGTGCCAGGTCTAGGGGGGCGTGCACCGGGGAGCTGTTTTTT

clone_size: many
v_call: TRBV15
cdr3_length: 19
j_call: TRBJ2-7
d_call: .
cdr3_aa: CATSRSSPLATGWTYEQYF
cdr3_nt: TGTGCCACCAGCAGAAGCTCTCCCCTCGCCACAGGATGGACCTACGAGCAGTACTTC

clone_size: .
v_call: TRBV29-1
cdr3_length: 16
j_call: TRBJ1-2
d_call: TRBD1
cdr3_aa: CSVEDWGQGVGDGYTF
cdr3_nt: TGCAGCGTTGAAGATTGGGGACAGGGGGTAGGAGATGGCTACACCTTC

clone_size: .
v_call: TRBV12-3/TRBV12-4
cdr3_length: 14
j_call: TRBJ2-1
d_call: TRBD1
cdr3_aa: CASSLTGVVETQFF
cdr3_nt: TGTGCCAGCAGTTTGACAGGGGTGGTGGAGACCCAGTTCTTC

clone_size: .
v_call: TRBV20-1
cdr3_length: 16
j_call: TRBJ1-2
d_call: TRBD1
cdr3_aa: CSARWDGGTGDYGYTF
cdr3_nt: TGCAGTGCTAGGTGGGATGGGGGGACAGGGGACTATGGCTACACCTTC

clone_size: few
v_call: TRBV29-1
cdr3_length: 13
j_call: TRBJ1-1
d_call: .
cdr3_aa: CSVESRANTEAFF
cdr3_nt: TGCAGCGTTGAATCCCGGGCGAACACTGAAGCTTTCTTT

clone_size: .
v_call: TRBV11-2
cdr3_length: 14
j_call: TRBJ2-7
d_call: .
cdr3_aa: CASSREVGAYEQYF
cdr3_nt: TGTGCCAGCAGCAGGGAGGTAGGGGCCTACGAGCAGTACTTC

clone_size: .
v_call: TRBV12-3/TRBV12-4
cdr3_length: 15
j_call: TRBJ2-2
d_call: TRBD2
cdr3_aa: CATPPGGAYTGELFF
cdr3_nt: TGTGCCACCCCCCCCGGGGGGGCGTATACCGGGGAGCTGTTTTTT

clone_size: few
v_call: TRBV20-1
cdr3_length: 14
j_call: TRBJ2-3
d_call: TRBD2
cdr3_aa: CSASASGGTDTQYF
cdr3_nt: TGCAGTGCTAGTGCCAGCGGGGGCACAGATACGCAGTATTTT

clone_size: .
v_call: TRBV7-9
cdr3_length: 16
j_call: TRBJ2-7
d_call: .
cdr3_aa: CASSGAERELSSEQYF
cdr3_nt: TGTGCCAGCAGCGGGGCGGAGAGGGAACTCTCTAGCGAGCAGTACTTC

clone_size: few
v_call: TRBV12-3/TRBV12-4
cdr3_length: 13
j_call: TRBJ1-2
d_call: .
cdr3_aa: CASTPDGSYGYTF
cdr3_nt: TGTGCCAGCACCCCGGACGGATCCTATGGCTACACCTTC